The 32 T cell receptor beta chains given below trace back to one sample, sequenced in a study of response to subunit inactivated influenza vaccine (dated by TCRdb to the late 2010s). Libraries came from RT-PCR. The listed sequencing device is Illumina HiSeq 2500. Clones were called with MiXCR by TCRdb after fastp trimmed the public reads at Q25, and only in-frame beta chains were retained. Rows merge per CDR3 protein into single entries with the most common DNA and genes. Across this sample there are just under 550,000 distinct CDR3 sequences, with under 30% seen only once. 2.5% to 3% of the sample belongs to the ten largest clones. In addition, the sample was reused for a study of T cells expressing NK-cell markers. As that second paper reports: TCR beta cDNA libraries were made by 5'RACE template switching that added a universal primer site and unique molecular identifiers.

The sequenced sample was CD4+ T cells sorted from PBMCs, obtained 11 to 12 days after vaccination. The receptors derive from a man in his fifties or sixties who received an inactivated influenza vaccine. Donor details come from another sample of the same person, matched by shared clones.

This clonotype came up once. The chain uses TRBV5-1 and TRBJ1-2, with 7 bases that match TRBD1. The V gene's germline CDR1 is SGHRS and CDR2 YFSETQ. The V segment lost 4 bases and the J segment 4 bases; nucleotides outside the gene matches: 7. The CDR3 loop spans 14 amino acids. The CDR3 sequence: CASSVEDRSYGYTF. The CDR3 DNA reads TGCGCCAGCAGCGTGGAGGACAGGAGCTATGGCTACACCTTC.

The V gene is TRBV7-9, the J gene TRBJ2-1; TRBD1 matches at 8 bases. The CDR3 length is 15 residues. The V gene end was trimmed by 5 bases and the J gene end by 2 bases; junction bases not matched to a gene: 5. Germline lookup yields CDR1 SEHNR and CDR2 FQNEAQ (reference sequence). The CDR3 DNA reads TGTGCCAGCAGCGCCGACAGGGGCGCCTACAATGAGCAGTTCTTC. Amino acids: CASSADRGAYNEQFF.

This clonotype has only a few counts. This rearrangement joins TRBV5-1 to TRBJ1-1; 8 bases agree with TRBD1. Per germline, CDR1 SGHRS and CDR2 YFSETQ. The CDR3 length is 16 residues. J gave up 0 bases and V 2 bases, and 6 bases lay outside the gene matches. The CDR3 protein is CASSFDRGGLNTEAFF. The DNA of the CDR3 is TGCGCCAGCAGCTTCGACAGGGGCGGCTTGAACACTGAAGCTTTCTTT.

The rearrangement joins TRBV10-3 to TRBJ1-2; D is undetermined. Germline V CDR1 and CDR2: ENHRY, SYGVKD. Trimming pared 8 bases from V and 0 bases from J, leaving 16 bases between. The CDR3 contains 15 residues. Here the CDR3 reads CAIPEGAPANYGYTF. CDR3 DNA: TGTGCCATCCCGGAGGGAGCTCCAGCTAACTATGGCTACACCTTC.

CDR3 residues: CATSAAAGVDGVNTEAFF. The CDR3 bases are TGTGCCACCAGTGCCGCCGCAGGGGTTGACGGTGTGAACACTGAAGCTTTCTTT. The chain links TRBV24-1 to TRBJ1-1; possibly TRBD1 for D (6 bases). CDR1 and CDR2 (germline): KGHDR, SFDVKD. V was shortened by 5 bases and J by 0 bases, with 21 bases between the two germline ends. The CDR3 sequence is 18 residues long.

This rearrangement joins TRBV6-1 to TRBJ2-5; the match to TRBD2 covers 11 bases. V lost 6 bases and J lost 5; bases outside the gene matches: 8. The CDR3 has 15 residues. Germline lookup yields CDR1 MNHNS and CDR2 SASEGT. As DNA, the CDR3 is TGTGCCAGCAGCACTCTAGCGGGAGGCAGTGAGACCCAGTACTTC. Its translation: CASSTLAGGSETQYF.

This clonotype was detected only a few times. The rearrangement links TRBV14 to TRBJ1-1, with no clear D. The V gene lost 0 bases and the J gene lost 5 bases, with 10 bases spanning the gap. This CDR3 has 14 residues. Germline V lookup: CDR1 SGHDN, CDR2 FVKESK. The CDR3: CASSQEMVMTEAFF. CDR3 sequence (DNA): TGTGCCAGCAGCCAAGAAATGGTTATGACTGAAGCTTTCTTT. The variable domain in full, with the rest retrieved from reference TRBV14 and TRBJ1-1, is EAGVTQFPSHSVIEKGQTVTLRCDPISGHDNLYWYRRVMGKEIKFLLHFVKESKQDESGMPNNRFLAERTGGTYSTLKVQPAELEDSGVYFCASSQEMVMTEAFFGQGTRLTVV.

This clonotype was counted a few times. The V gene is TRBV7-2, the J gene TRBJ1-1; D unclear. CDR3 length: 13 amino acids. V was trimmed by 4 bases and J by 2 bases, leaving 8 bases between them. The germline V gene encodes CDR1 SGHTA and CDR2 FQGNSA. The chain's CDR3 is CASSSFLNTEAFF. In DNA form, the CDR3 reads TGTGCCAGCAGCTCTTTCCTTAACACTGAAGCTTTCTTT. The full variable domain, in which reference TRBV7-2 and TRBJ1-1 provide the parts outside the CDR3, is GAGVSQSPSNKVTEKGKDVELRCDPISGHTALYWYRQSLGQGLEFLIYFQGNSAPDKSGLPSDRFSAERTGGSVSTLTIQRTQQEDSAVYLCASSSFLNTEAFFGQGTRLTVV.

This chain links TRBV7-2 with TRBJ2-5; D possibly corresponds to TRBD1 (6 bases). Germline CDR1 is SGHTA and CDR2 is FQGNSA. Trimming left V 5 bases short and J 5 bases short, with 24 bases between. This CDR3 has 17 residues. CDR3 coding DNA: TGTGCCAGCAGCCCAGGGGTTGTCAGAGAACCGTGGGAGACCCAGTACTTC. Encoded protein: CASSPGVVREPWETQYF.

This clonotype was picked up a small number of times. The chain couples TRBV20-1 to TRBJ2-5; possible D gene TRBD2, 6 bases. Germline V CDR1 and CDR2: DFQATT, SNEGSKA (reference sequence). This CDR3 has 12 residues. Trimming took off 0 bases at V and 8 bases at J, with 10 bases between the two ends. The DNA for the CDR3 is TGCAGTGCTAGAGATTGGGGGGTCACCCAGTACTTC. It yields the protein CSARDWGVTQYF.

This clonotype was found a few times. J is TRBJ2-7 and V is TRBV9, with TRBD2 matching 7 bases. With 4 bases clipped from V and 6 bases from J, the junction kept 13 bases outside the gene matches. CDR1 and CDR2 from the germline V gene are SGDLS and YYNGEE. The CDR3 consists of 15 residues. The CDR3 spells CASSITYGGIGEQYF. The CDR3 coding sequence is TGTGCCAGCAGCATTACATACGGGGGGATCGGCGAGCAGTACTTC.

In this sample, this clonotype turned up a few times. The chain joins TRBV10-3 to TRBJ1-1; D gene ambiguous. V gave up 4 bases and J gave up 1 base, with 4 bases separating them. The CDR3 length is 12 residues. CDR1 ENHRY and CDR2 SYGVKD come from the germline V gene. The CDR3 loop reads CAISVGNTEAFF. The DNA for the CDR3 is TGTGCCATCAGTGTGGGGAACACTGAAGCTTTCTTT.

Concerning this clonotype itself: One end of the junction does not line up with germline, which may come from a read error. The J gene is TRBJ2-7, the V gene TRBV28, with 7 bases that match TRBD1. There are 14 residues in the CDR3. The germline CDR1 and CDR2 sequences are MDHEN and SYDVKM. DNA for the CDR3: TGTGCCACCAGTCCGGGACAGACCCCCTACGAGCAGTACTTC. Translated, it gives CATSPGQTPYEQYF.

This clonotype has only a few counts. This chain uses TRBV20-1 with TRBJ1-3; possible D gene TRBD1, 5 bases. Germline CDR1 and CDR2: DFQATT and SNEGSKA (reference sequence). Trimming took off 5 bases at V and 0 bases at J, with 8 bases between the two ends. CDR3 length equals 13 residues. The CDR3 spells CSARGGSGNTIYF. The CDR3 DNA reads as TGCAGTGCTCGGGGGGGCTCTGGAAACACCATATATTTT.

V gene TRBV24-1 combines with J gene TRBJ2-6; 8 bases line up with TRBD2. V shed 9 bases and J 3 bases; nucleotides not matched to a gene: 12. CDR1 is KGHDR and CDR2 is SFDVKD in the germline V gene. The CDR3 length is 17 residues. The CDR3 protein is CATQGLANSHGANVLTF. In nucleotides, the CDR3 is TGTGCCACCCAAGGACTAGCAAATTCACATGGGGCCAACGTCCTGACTTTC.

The sample holds a few counts of this clonotype. The chain combines TRBV20-1 with TRBJ1-1, with D unclear. There are 15 residues in the CDR3. CDR1 DFQATT and CDR2 SNEGSKA come from the germline V gene (reference sequence). With 0 bases removed from V and 2 bases from J, the gap between germline ends came to 13 bases. Here the CDR3 reads CSARDLGQSNTEAFF. CDR3 DNA: TGCAGTGCTAGAGATTTGGGTCAGAGTAACACTGAAGCTTTCTTT.

The V call is TRBV20-1, the J call TRBJ2-4; D is ambiguous. From germline, CDR1 is DFQATT and CDR2 SNEGSKA (reference sequence). This CDR3 is built from 15 residues. The ends were cut back, 4 bases at V and 0 bases at J, with 13 bases in the middle. For the CDR3, the DNA is TGCAGTGCTATAAGATTCTTTCTAGCCAAAAACATTCAGTACTTC. Translated: CSAIRFFLAKNIQYF.

The V and J genes are TRBV7-2 and TRBJ2-3, with 8 bases fitting TRBD2. The junction had 8 bases not matched to a gene; V was cut back by 5 bases and J by 1 base. The CDR3 has 16 amino acids. Germline V gives CDR1 SGHTA, CDR2 FQGNSA. CDR3 sequence: CASSAGLTSGTDTQYF. CDR3 sequence (DNA): TGTGCCAGCAGCGCGGGGTTGACTAGCGGCACAGATACGCAGTATTTT.

A few counts support this clonotype. The chain couples TRBV5-1 to TRBJ1-1; D unresolved. Trimming removed 4 bases at V and 7 bases at J, with 17 bases between. This CDR3 spans 14 amino acids. CDR1 is SGHRS and CDR2 is YFSETQ in the germline V gene. CDR3 sequence (DNA): TGCGCCAGCAGCCAAATGACGGATTACAGTGAAGCTTTCTTT. Translated: CASSQMTDYSEAFF.

In DNA form, the CDR3 reads TGTGCCAGCAGCCGTAGGGTCGGGAGTCCCTACAATGAGCAGTTCTTC. It specifies CASSRRVGSPYNEQFF. The chain uses TRBV7-8 and TRBJ2-1, with D possibly matching TRBD2 (6 bases). V gave up 5 bases and J gave up 2 bases, with 16 bases separating them. The germline V gene encodes CDR1 SGHVS and CDR2 FQNEAQ. The CDR3 loop spans 16 amino acids.

The J gene is TRBJ1-1, the V gene TRBV12-3 or TRBV12-4; D unresolved. The CDR3 is 15 residues long. V lost 5 bases to trimming and J lost 3 bases, with 16 bases between them. The CDR3: CASSPSGRSYTEAFF. The CDR3 region has the DNA TGTGCCAGCAGTCCCTCGGGCCGCAGCTACACTGAAGCTTTCTTT.

The chain combines TRBV20-1 with TRBJ2-5, with 9 bases that match TRBD2. This CDR3 is built from 14 residues. Germline V gene data show CDR1 as DFQATT and CDR2 as SNEGSKA (reference sequence). V trimming: 6 bases; J trimming: 2 bases; junction bases outside the gene matches: 7. This chain's CDR3 is CSAPSGGNQETQYF. The CDR3 DNA reads as TGCAGTGCCCCGAGCGGGGGGAATCAAGAGACCCAGTACTTC.

This clonotype was detected only a few times. CDR3 DNA sequence: TGCAGCGTTGACAGGGGTCATGAGCAGTTCTTC. Encoded protein: CSVDRGHEQFF. This chain connects TRBV29-1 to TRBJ2-1; maybe TRBD1 (6 bases). The V gene lost 3 bases and the J gene lost 8 bases, with 8 bases spanning the gap. The CDR3 is made up of 11 amino acids. In germline, CDR1 is SQVTM, CDR2 ANQGSEA.

There are a few counts of this clonotype. V usage is TRBV24-1 and J usage is TRBJ1-1; D perhaps matches TRBD1 (5 bases). V dropped 10 bases and J dropped 5 bases, with 19 bases sitting between them. CDR1 is KGHDR and CDR2 is SFDVKD in the germline V gene. This CDR3 spans 14 amino acids. The CDR3 bases are TGTGCCACTAGGCCGGGATCTAGGGGAACTGAAGCTTTCTTT. It is translated as CATRPGSRGTEAFF.

The chain carries TRBV20-1 and TRBJ2-7; no reliable D call. The CDR3 has 9 residues. V lost 6 bases and J 4 bases, leaving 4 bases between the germline ends. Germline CDR1 DFQATT, CDR2 SNEGSKA (reference sequence). The DNA of the CDR3 is TGCAGTGCCAATTACGAGCAGTACTTC. Its translation is CSANYEQYF.

The V call is TRBV7-9, the J call TRBJ2-1; the D gene is possibly TRBD2 (5 bases). V lost 0 bases and J 7 bases, leaving 16 bases between the germline ends. The CDR3 contains 16 residues. Per the germline V gene, CDR1 is SEHNR and CDR2 is FQNEAQ (reference sequence). CDR3 amino acids: CASSLAGLKLGNEQFF. CDR3 coding DNA: TGTGCCAGCAGCTTAGCTGGACTTAAACTCGGGAATGAGCAGTTCTTC.

There are a few counts of this clonotype. J is TRBJ1-2 and V is TRBV20-1; no clear D. The germline gives CDR1 DFQATT, CDR2 SNEGSKA (reference sequence). This CDR3 is built from 12 residues. Trimming left V 3 bases short and J 2 bases short, with 7 bases between. CDR3 residues: CSARQRNYGYTF. The CDR3 region has the DNA TGCAGTGCTAGGCAACGGAACTATGGCTACACCTTC.

The chain uses TRBV7-8 and TRBJ2-7; D is uncertain. Germline V CDR1 and CDR2: SGHVS, FQNEAQ. The CDR3 length is 15 residues. V was shortened by 2 bases and J by 2 bases, with 13 bases between the two germline ends. For the CDR3, the DNA is TGTGCCAGCAGCTTATCACCGGGCCAGACCTACGAGCAGTACTTC. This translates into CASSLSPGQTYEQYF.

This clonotype is a singleton in its sample. The chain recombines TRBV7-9 with TRBJ2-7; D is perhaps TRBD1 or TRBD2 (5 bases each). The germline gives CDR1 SEHNR, CDR2 FQNEAQ (reference sequence). This CDR3 has 13 residues. The V gene lost 7 bases and the J gene lost 1 base, with 11 bases spanning the gap. CDR3 residues: CASTSWGSYEQYF. CDR3 coding DNA: TGTGCCAGCACCTCTTGGGGGTCCTACGAGCAGTACTTC.

This clonotype was seen only a few times. The J gene is TRBJ1-6, the V gene TRBV6-5, with D maybe TRBD1 (5 bases). V was trimmed by 2 bases and J by 0 bases, leaving 8 bases between them. This CDR3 is 16 amino acids long. Germline V lookup: CDR1 MNHEY, CDR2 SVGAGI. CDR3 nucleotides: TGTGCCAGCAGTTACGGGGGGAGCTCCTATAATTCACCCCTCCACTTT. Its protein product is CASSYGGSSYNSPLHF.

The rearrangement joins TRBV7-9 to TRBJ1-2; D uncertain. V lost 6 bases and J lost 0, with 8 bases in between. CDR1 and CDR2 from the germline V gene are SEHNR and FQNEAQ (reference sequence). The CDR3 extends over 13 amino acids. CDR3 amino acids: CASRHTTNYGYTF. The CDR3 DNA follows: TGTGCCAGCAGGCATACGACTAACTATGGCTACACCTTC.

V usage is TRBV3-1 and J usage is TRBJ2-1; 8 positions match TRBD2. The CDR3 spans 20 residues. J gave up 2 bases and V 1 base, and 16 bases lay outside the gene matches. CDR1 is LGHDT and CDR2 is YNNKEL in the germline V gene (reference sequence). The chain's CDR3 is CASSQGGGRTYRGTYNEQFF. CDR3 coding DNA: TGTGCCAGCAGCCAAGGTGGCGGGAGGACCTACCGGGGAACCTACAATGAGCAGTTCTTC.